The 8 T cell receptor beta chains below all came from one sample that was sequenced in a study of blood T cell repertoires in COVID-19. The method was immunoSEQ multiplex PCR; TCRdb's version includes in-frame clones alone and lacks a portion of them. The data contain 65,000 to 90,000 clones, roughly 78% of them singletons. The source material was peripheral blood. These receptors all come from a man aged 60 to 69 with active or convalescent COVID-19.

The gene calls are TRBV19 and TRBJ1-2, with 9 positions matching TRBD1. This CDR3 comprises 13 residues. Germline CDR1 is LNHDA and CDR2 is SQIVND (reference sequence). V was pared by 2 bases and J by 8 bases, with 3 bases of the junction left unmatched. CDR3 region: CASSIWTGEGYTF. In nucleotides, the CDR3 is TGTGCCAGTAGTATATGGACAGGGGAAGGCTACACCTTC.

The chain joins TRBV5-6 to TRBJ2-5; 8 bases agree with TRBD2. The V and J ends lost 5 bases and 3 bases, in that order; junction bases with no gene match: 6. The CDR3 length is 14 residues. The germline V gene encodes CDR1 SGHDT and CDR2 YYEEEE. The CDR3 coding sequence is TGTGCCAGCAGTACTATTAGCGGGGAAGAGACCCAGTACTTC. Protein product: CASSTISGEETQYF. The variable domain in full, with the rest retrieved from reference TRBV5-6 and TRBJ2-5, is DAGVTQSPTHLIKTRGQQVTLRCSPKSGHDTVSWYQQALGQGPQFIFQYYEEEERQRGNFPDRFSGHQFPNYSSELNVNALLLGDSALYLCASSTISGEETQYFGPGTRLLVL.

This sequence joins TRBV29-1 and TRBJ1-2; a possible D gene is TRBD1 (5 bases). The germline gives CDR1 SQVTM, CDR2 ANQGSEA. V lost 2 bases and J lost 1, with 14 bases in between. This CDR3 has 15 amino acids. The CDR3 nucleotides are TGCAGCGTTGAACTTCGACAGTCGAATAACTATGGCTACACCTTC. This sequence encodes CSVELRQSNNYGYTF.

The chain has TRBV7-6 and TRBJ2-1, with 12 bases that match TRBD2. The trim removed 1 base at V and 8 bases at J, leaving 9 bases unmatched. CDR1 and CDR2 (germline): SGHVS, FNYEAQ. This CDR3 spans 17 amino acids. The CDR3 region has the DNA TGTGCCAGCAGCTTAGGAATTCTAGCGGGGGGGCAGGATGAGCAGTTCTTC. This gives the protein CASSLGILAGGQDEQFF.

V and J are TRBV7-9 and TRBJ2-1, with TRBD1 matching 8 bases. V shed 1 base, J shed 6 bases, and the junction held 5 bases outside the gene matches. Per the germline V gene, CDR1 is SEHNR and CDR2 is FQNEAQ (reference sequence). The CDR3 length is 15 residues. CDR3 residues: CASSLVLGQGNEQFF. CDR3 DNA sequence: TGTGCCAGCAGCTTAGTCCTAGGACAGGGCAATGAGCAGTTCTTC.

This clone was detected only a few times. V usage is TRBV19 and J usage is TRBJ1-1; D uncertain. This CDR3 is 14 amino acids long. In germline, CDR1 is LNHDA, CDR2 SQIVND (reference sequence). Trimming pared 8 bases from V and 0 bases from J, leaving 13 bases between. CDR3 nucleotides: TGTGCCAGTTCAGCGAGGTTCATGAACACTGAAGCTTTCTTT. Translated: CASSARFMNTEAFF.

The gene calls are TRBV11-3 and TRBJ1-2; D is uncertain. The V end lost 0 bases, the J end lost 5 bases, and 13 bases lay between the germline ends. There are 15 residues in the CDR3. Germline CDR1 reads SGHNT; CDR2 reads YENEEA. The chain's CDR3 is CASSLEDWGRYGYTF. DNA for the CDR3: TGTGCCAGCAGCTTAGAGGACTGGGGTAGGTATGGCTACACCTTC.

The chain links TRBV28 to TRBJ1-1, with 8 bases that match TRBD1. The CDR3 extends over 15 amino acids. The ends lost 4 bases at V and 0 bases at J; junction bases unmatched: 4. Germline assignment: CDR1 MDHEN and CDR2 SYDVKM. Here the CDR3 DNA reads TGTGCCAGCAGTTCAATACAGGGGGTGAACACTGAAGCTTTCTTT. Translation gives CASSSIQGVNTEAFF.